The 21 T cell receptor beta chains listed next were all sequenced from one sample in a study of OX40 agonist ivuxolimab in advanced cancers. Libraries were prepared by immunoSEQ multiplex PCR; TCRdb keeps only in-frame clonotypes and omits some of them. The table records tens of thousands of clones, approximately 94% of them present only once. The material was CD4+ or CD8+ T cells sorted from blood, obtained in a trial of the OX40 agonist ivuxolimab. Receptors originate from an adult with an advanced solid tumor such as melanoma, head and neck, liver or kidney cancer.

This clone was seen just once. V usage is TRBV7-9 and J usage is TRBJ1-1; a possible D gene is TRBD1 (5 bases). V was cut by 2 bases and J by 0 bases, with 10 bases left in between. The CDR3 is 15 residues long. Germline assignment: CDR1 SEHNR and CDR2 FQNEAQ (reference sequence). CDR3 in DNA: TGTGCCAGCAGCTTATTTCCGGGGGTGAACACTGAAGCTTTCTTT. This sequence encodes CASSLFPGVNTEAFF.

This clone was counted a few times. Mismatch with germline at one junction end may stem from a read error. This sequence joins TRBV4-1 and TRBJ2-2, with D uncertain. Germline CDR1 MGHRA, CDR2 YSYEKL. There are 14 residues in the CDR3. CDR3 sequence: CASSEDPDPGELFF. The CDR3 bases are TGCGCCAGCAGCGAAGACCCTGACCCCGGGGAGCTGTTTTTT.

The V gene is TRBV28, the J gene TRBJ2-7; D gene ambiguous. Germline loops: CDR1 MDHEN, CDR2 SYDVKM. Trimming removed 5 bases at V and 2 bases at J, with 1 base between. The CDR3 sequence is 10 residues long. CDR3 sequence (DNA): TGTGCCAGCAGTACCTACGAGCAGTACTTC. Residues: CASSTYEQYF.

This clone was seen a handful of times. The chain combines TRBV4-1 with TRBJ1-2; weak D call: TRBD1 (5 bases). Per the germline V gene, CDR1 is MGHRA and CDR2 is YSYEKL. Trimming removed 0 bases at V and 4 bases at J, with 12 bases between. The CDR3 spans 15 residues. The CDR3, as DNA: TGCGCCAGCAGCCAAGATCGAGTTGGGGGCTATGGCTACACCTTC. The encoded protein is CASSQDRVGGYGYTF.

The rearrangement uses TRBV7-2 and TRBJ2-5; 9 nucleotides match TRBD2. V was pared by 1 base and J by 5 bases, with 5 bases of the junction left unmatched. The CDR3 is made up of 15 amino acids. Germline CDR1 SGHTA, CDR2 FQGNSA. The chain's CDR3 is CASSLDSGSFETQYF. The CDR3 DNA follows: TGTGCCAGCAGCTTAGATAGCGGGAGCTTTGAGACCCAGTACTTC.

J is TRBJ2-7 and V is TRBV19, with 7 bases identical to TRBD1. The germline CDR1 and CDR2 sequences are LNHDA and SQIVND (reference sequence). The CDR3 contains 15 residues. V gave up 7 bases and J gave up 3 bases; unmatched junction bases: 12. The CDR3 DNA is TGTGCCAGTACCTATAGTCACAGGGGAAACTACGAGCAGTACTTC. Its protein product is CASTYSHRGNYEQYF.

The V and J genes are TRBV7-2 and TRBJ2-5, with 9 bases that match TRBD2. The DNA end favors TRBJ2-7, so the J call may be wrong. CDR3 length: 18 amino acids. From germline, CDR1 is SGHTA and CDR2 FQGNSA. In DNA form, the CDR3 reads TGTGCCAGCAGCTTAACAGACTCCGGGACTAGCCCCGAATACGAGCAGTACTTC. Its translation: CASSLTDSGTSPEYEQYF.

This clone was detected once. DNA for the CDR3: TGTGCCAGCAGCTTAGAGGAATACAATGAGCAGTTCTTC. Its translation: CASSLEEYNEQFF. The chain uses TRBV11-3 and TRBJ2-1, with D uncertain. Germline CDR1 and CDR2: SGHNT and YENEEA. V was trimmed by 0 bases and J by 4 bases, leaving 4 bases between them. The length of the CDR3 is 13 residues.

This chain links TRBV6-1 with TRBJ2-7; D unclear. V was trimmed by 0 bases and J by 2 bases, leaving 5 bases between them. There are 13 residues in the CDR3. Germline lookup yields CDR1 MNHNS and CDR2 SASEGT. The chain's CDR3 is CASSEAPTYEQYF. CDR3 nucleotide sequence: TGTGCCAGCAGTGAAGCCCCTACCTACGAGCAGTACTTC.

This sequence joins TRBV28 and TRBJ2-7, with TRBD2 matching over 12 bases. Germline assignment: CDR1 MDHEN and CDR2 SYDVKM. V lost 4 bases, J lost 6 bases, and 7 bases stayed unmatched. This CDR3 is 15 amino acids long. CDR3 region: CASSSRTSGIGEQYF. The CDR3 nucleotides read TGTGCCAGCAGTTCCCGGACTAGCGGGATTGGCGAGCAGTACTTC.

This clone was recorded only once. The chain joins TRBV6-5 to TRBJ1-2, with no clear D. This CDR3 is built from 13 residues. The V and J ends lost 2 bases and 4 bases respectively, with 8 bases between them. Germline V CDR1 and CDR2: MNHEY, SVGAGI. Here the CDR3 DNA reads TGTGCCAGCAGTTACGGTAGCTTCTATGGCTACACCTTC. Residues: CASSYGSFYGYTF.

J is TRBJ2-7 and V is TRBV10-3; TRBD1 aligns across 10 bases. Trimming removed 1 base from V and 2 bases from J; junction bases left unmatched: 11. The CDR3 totals 18 residues. The germline V gene encodes CDR1 ENHRY and CDR2 SYGVKD. CDR3 amino acids: CAISEYGTGASGAYEQYF. CDR3 bases: TGTGCCATCAGTGAGTATGGGACAGGGGCGTCCGGGGCCTACGAGCAGTACTTC.

This rearrangement joins TRBV27 to TRBJ1-1; D remains ambiguous. The CDR3 is 12 amino acids. Trimming removed 8 bases from V and 0 bases from J, with 7 bases in between. Per germline, CDR1 MNHEY and CDR2 SMNVEV (reference sequence). This CDR3 is CASRSMNTEAFF. The DNA of the CDR3 is TGTGCCAGCCGCTCCATGAACACTGAAGCTTTCTTT.

The chain employs TRBV19 and TRBJ2-3; no clear D. The length of the CDR3 is 16 residues. The germline V gene encodes CDR1 LNHDA and CDR2 SQIVND (reference sequence). V was cut by 1 base and J by 3 bases, with 14 bases left in between. The CDR3 DNA reads as TGTGCCAGTAGTATAGTGGCCAAGCCGCAGACAGATACGCAGTATTTT. Translating it yields CASSIVAKPQTDTQYF.

This chain uses TRBV5-4 with TRBJ1-1; 7 bases map to TRBD1. The V and J ends lost 4 bases and 3 bases, in that order; junction bases with no gene match: 3. The CDR3 loop spans 13 amino acids. Germline loops: CDR1 SGHNT, CDR2 YYREEE (reference sequence). CDR3 loop: CASSLQGDTEAFF. The CDR3 DNA reads as TGTGCCAGCAGCCTGCAGGGGGACACTGAAGCTTTCTTT.

V is TRBV9 and J is TRBJ2-7; weak D call: TRBD1 (5 bases). Germline V gene lookup returns CDR1 SGDLS and CDR2 YYNGEE. This CDR3 has 16 amino acids. The V gene lost 0 bases and the J gene lost 0 bases, with 13 bases spanning the gap. The CDR3: CASSVEGVASSYEQYF. As DNA, the CDR3 is TGTGCCAGCAGCGTAGAAGGGGTAGCCAGCTCCTACGAGCAGTACTTC.

The chain employs TRBV27 and TRBJ2-7; tentative D call: TRBD1 (6 bases). CDR3 size: 11 residues. V lost 6 bases and J 7 bases, leaving 10 bases between the germline ends. In germline, CDR1 is MNHEY, CDR2 SMNVEV (reference sequence). CDR3 bases: TGTGCCAGCAGCCACGACAGGGAGCAGTACTTC. Its protein product is CASSHDREQYF.

The chain links TRBV7-8 to TRBJ2-1; 8 nucleotides align to TRBD2. J lost 8 bases, V lost 3 bases, and 6 bases had no gene match. Germline V gene sequence: CDR1 SGHVS, CDR2 FQNEAQ. The CDR3 is 14 residues long. The CDR3 is CASSFQRENDEQFF. CDR3 nucleotides: TGTGCCAGCAGCTTTCAGCGGGAGAACGATGAGCAGTTCTTC.

CDR3 loop: CASSLEDGVQETQYF. CDR3 nucleotides: TGTGCCAGCAGCTTAGAAGATGGAGTCCAAGAGACCCAGTACTTC. The genes are TRBV11-2 and TRBJ2-5, with D uncertain. V gave up 0 bases and J gave up 1 base, with 9 bases separating them. CDR1 is SGHAT and CDR2 is FQNNGV in the germline V gene. This CDR3 is built from 15 residues.

The chain joins TRBV4-1 to TRBJ2-2; D gene unclear. The germline V gene encodes CDR1 MGHRA and CDR2 YSYEKL. The CDR3 sequence is 16 residues long. The germline V and J ends were trimmed by 1 base and 2 bases, with 11 bases remaining between them. The CDR3 here is CASSQGYGLNTGELFF. The CDR3 region has the DNA TGCGCCAGCAGCCAAGGGTACGGGCTCAACACCGGGGAGCTGTTTTTT.

The chain recombines TRBV19 with TRBJ2-3; the match to TRBD1 covers 7 bases. The CDR3 runs 15 residues. V gave up 6 bases and J gave up 2 bases; unmatched junction bases: 8. Looked up from germline, CDR1 is LNHDA and CDR2 is SQIVND (reference sequence). CDR3 amino acids: CASSMTGIYTDTQYF. CDR3 bases: TGTGCCAGTAGCATGACAGGGATTTACACAGATACGCAGTATTTT.